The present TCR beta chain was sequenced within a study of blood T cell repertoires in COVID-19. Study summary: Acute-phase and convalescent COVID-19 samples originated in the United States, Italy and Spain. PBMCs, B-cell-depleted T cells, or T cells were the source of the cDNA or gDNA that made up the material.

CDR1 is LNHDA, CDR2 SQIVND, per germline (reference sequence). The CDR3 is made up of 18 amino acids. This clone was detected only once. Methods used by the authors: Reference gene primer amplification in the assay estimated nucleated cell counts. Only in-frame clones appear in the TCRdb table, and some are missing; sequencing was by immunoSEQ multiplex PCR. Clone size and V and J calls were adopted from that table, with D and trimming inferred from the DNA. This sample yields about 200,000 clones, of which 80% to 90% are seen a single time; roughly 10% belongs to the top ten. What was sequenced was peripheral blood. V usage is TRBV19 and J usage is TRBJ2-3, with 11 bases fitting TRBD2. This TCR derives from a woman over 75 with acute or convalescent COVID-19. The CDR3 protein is CASRLAGTGVPHTDTQYF. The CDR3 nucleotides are TGTGCTAGTCGACTAGCGGGGACGGGGGTCCCACACACAGATACGCAGTATTTT.